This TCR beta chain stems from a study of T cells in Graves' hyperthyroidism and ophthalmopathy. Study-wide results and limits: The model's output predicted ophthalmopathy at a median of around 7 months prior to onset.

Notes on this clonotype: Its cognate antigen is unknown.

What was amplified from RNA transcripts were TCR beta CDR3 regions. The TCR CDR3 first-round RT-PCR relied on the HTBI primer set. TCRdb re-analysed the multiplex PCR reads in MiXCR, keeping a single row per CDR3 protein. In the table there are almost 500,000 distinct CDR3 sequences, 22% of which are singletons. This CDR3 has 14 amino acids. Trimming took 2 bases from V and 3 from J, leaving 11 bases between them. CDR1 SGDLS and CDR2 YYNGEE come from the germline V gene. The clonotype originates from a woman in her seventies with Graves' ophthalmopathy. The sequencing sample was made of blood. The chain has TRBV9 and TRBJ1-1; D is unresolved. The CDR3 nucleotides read TGTGCCAGCAGCGTTGACTTAAGCTACACTGAAGCTTTCTTT. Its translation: CASSVDLSYTEAFF.